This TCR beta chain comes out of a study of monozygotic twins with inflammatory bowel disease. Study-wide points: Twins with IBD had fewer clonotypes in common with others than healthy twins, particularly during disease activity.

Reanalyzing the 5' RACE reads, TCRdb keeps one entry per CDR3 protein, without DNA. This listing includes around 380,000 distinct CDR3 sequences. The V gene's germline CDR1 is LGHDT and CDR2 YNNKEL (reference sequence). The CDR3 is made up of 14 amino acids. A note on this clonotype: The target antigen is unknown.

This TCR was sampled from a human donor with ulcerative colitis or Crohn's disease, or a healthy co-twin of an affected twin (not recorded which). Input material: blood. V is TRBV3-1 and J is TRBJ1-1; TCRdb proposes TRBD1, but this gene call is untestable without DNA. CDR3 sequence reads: CASRPIQGAGEAFF.